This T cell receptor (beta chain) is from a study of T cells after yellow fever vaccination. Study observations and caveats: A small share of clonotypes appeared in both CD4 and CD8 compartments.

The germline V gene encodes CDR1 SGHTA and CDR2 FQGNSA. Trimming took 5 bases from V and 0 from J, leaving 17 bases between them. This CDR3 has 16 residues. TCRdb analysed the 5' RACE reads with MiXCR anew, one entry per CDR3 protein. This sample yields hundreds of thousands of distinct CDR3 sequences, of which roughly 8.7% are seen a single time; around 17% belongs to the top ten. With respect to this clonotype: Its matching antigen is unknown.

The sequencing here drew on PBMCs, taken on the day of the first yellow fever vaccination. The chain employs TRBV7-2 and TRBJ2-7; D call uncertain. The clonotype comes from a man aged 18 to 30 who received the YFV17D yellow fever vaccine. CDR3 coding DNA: TGTGCCAGCAGCAACAGACGCGACATCCCCTCCTACGAGCAGTACTTC. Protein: CASSNRRDIPSYEQYF.